This TCR beta chain was recovered during a study of T cells in Graves' hyperthyroidism and ophthalmopathy. Exclusion followed for patients with uncontrolled infection, other autoimmune disease, pregnancy or lactation. Cells are PBMCs isolated from over 7.5 ml of fresh blood. In this sample, this clonotype turned up many times. Per the germline V gene, CDR1 is SNHLY and CDR2 is FYNNEI. V lost 3 bases to trimming and J lost 4 bases, with 5 bases between them. CDR3 length equals 12 residues. Amplified regions were TCR beta CDR3 sequences from RNA transcripts. TCR CDR3 underwent first-round RT-PCR with the HTBI primer set. In TCRdb, the multiplex PCR reads were re-called with MiXCR into one record per CDR3 protein. The sample consists of almost 500,000 distinct CDR3 sequences, less than 25% of them appearing once.

The origin of this receptor is an older woman with Graves' ophthalmopathy. Input material: blood. The V and J genes are TRBV2 and TRBJ2-3; no firm D call. The CDR3 here is CASSDSPDTQYF. CDR3 DNA: TGTGCCAGCAGTGACTCCCCAGATACGCAGTATTTT.